The subject of this entry is one T cell receptor beta chain. Profiling relied on immunoSEQ multiplex PCR, and the TCRdb table lists in-frame clones only, not all of them. The sample consists of 120,000 or so clones, about 80% of them appearing once. CDR3 size: 15 residues. Germline CDR1 MNHEY, CDR2 SVGAGI. Between the trimmed V and J ends, which lost 6 bases and 3 bases, there was a span of 15 bases. The sample is drawn from a study of blood T cell repertoires in COVID-19. Study details: Some COVID-19 samples were acute and others convalescent; all came from the United States, Italy and Spain.

Sequenced material: peripheral blood. This sequence joins TRBV6-5 and TRBJ2-1, with D possibly TRBD1 on 6 matching bases. This sequence originates from a human donor in a cohort sampled during active COVID-19. In DNA, the CDR3 is TGTGCCAGCAGCATTACAGGGTCTCTCTACAATGAGCAGTTCTTC. This sequence encodes CASSITGSLYNEQFF.